What follows are 27 T cell receptor beta chains derived from one specimen sequenced in a study of T cell responses to AZD1222 COVID-19 vaccine. Assay: immunoSEQ multiplex PCR; the TCRdb copy retains only in-frame clones and omits some. Found here are approximately 130,000 clones, roughly 92% of them singletons; the top ten hold more than 0.7%. This material consisted of peripheral blood, taken on day 0 of AZD1222 vaccination. These TCRs come from an adult in good health.

In DNA, the CDR3 is TGTGCCAGCAGTTACTCGGTGGGCCAAGAGACCCAGTACTTC. Protein sequence: CASSYSVGQETQYF. The rearrangement uses TRBV6-6 and TRBJ2-5; no reliable D call. Germline-derived CDR1 and CDR2 are MNHNY and SVGAGI (reference sequence). There are 14 residues in the CDR3. V gave up 0 bases and J gave up 1 base, with 6 bases separating them.

The rearrangement uses TRBV5-1 and TRBJ1-3; D gene unclear. Trimming took off 0 bases at V and 0 bases at J, with 7 bases between the two ends. This CDR3 comprises 15 residues. Germline CDR1 SGHRS, CDR2 YFSETQ. The CDR3 sequence: CASSLGAISGNTIYF. Here the CDR3 DNA reads TGCGCCAGCAGCTTGGGGGCAATCTCTGGAAACACCATATATTTT.

The chain couples TRBV6-5 to TRBJ2-5; tentatively, D is TRBD2 (7 bases). Deletions cut 0 bases from V and 4 bases from J, with 15 bases between. The CDR3 runs 16 residues. In germline, CDR1 is MNHEY, CDR2 SVGAGI. CDR3: CASSYSRAGGRETQYF. The CDR3 DNA is TGTGCCAGCAGTTACTCGAGGGCCGGGGGGCGAGAGACCCAGTACTTC.

This chain connects TRBV10-3 to TRBJ1-1; D unresolved. CDR1 is ENHRY, CDR2 SYGVKD, per germline. V was clipped by 0 bases and J by 0 bases, with 14 bases between them. This CDR3 has 17 amino acids. The CDR3 DNA reads as TGTGCCATCAGTGAGTCGAACGCTTGGCAGCTGAACACTGAAGCTTTCTTT. It encodes CAISESNAWQLNTEAFF.

The rearrangement joins TRBV5-1 to TRBJ2-7, with 7 bases matching TRBD1. CDR3 length equals 15 residues. The trim removed 2 bases at V and 7 bases at J, leaving 12 bases unmatched. Germline V gives CDR1 SGHRS, CDR2 YFSETQ. Written as DNA, the CDR3 is TGCGCCAGCAGCTTCGGGACAGCTAATCGTCCTGAGCAGTACTTC. Its protein product is CASSFGTANRPEQYF.

This clone was found once. The chain combines TRBV7-2 with TRBJ1-5; D is undetermined. The CDR3 sequence is 12 residues long. Trimming left V 1 base short and J 9 bases short, with 7 bases between. Germline V gene lookup returns CDR1 SGHTA and CDR2 FQGNSA. The CDR3 DNA reads TGTGCCAGCAGCTTAGGGATAGGGCCCCAGCATTTT. It specifies CASSLGIGPQHF.

The rearrangement joins TRBV2 to TRBJ2-7; 9 bases are shared with TRBD1. Trimming at V came to 4 bases and at J to 1 base, leaving 8 bases not matched to a gene. CDR3 length equals 16 residues. The germline V gene has CDR1 SNHLY and CDR2 FYNNEI. CDR3 nucleotide sequence: TGTGCCAGCAGTGTAGGGAGGGACAGGGTTTCCTACGAGCAGTACTTC. This codes for CASSVGRDRVSYEQYF.

The chain is built from TRBV6-5 and TRBJ1-2; 7 bases map to TRBD1. V lost 2 bases and J lost 9; bases outside the gene matches: 6. The CDR3 consists of 13 residues. Looked up from germline, CDR1 is MNHEY and CDR2 is SVGAGI. CDR3 amino acids: CASSYMDRLSYTF. Here the CDR3 DNA reads TGTGCCAGCAGTTACATGGACAGGCTGAGCTACACCTTC.

The chain links TRBV6-6 to TRBJ2-3; 8 bases line up with TRBD2. CDR1 and CDR2 from the germline V gene are MNHNY and SVGAGI (reference sequence). This CDR3 comprises 12 residues. With V trimmed by 8 bases and J by 8 bases, 6 bases remained unmatched. CDR3 nucleotides: TGTGCCAGCTCGCGGGGGGTGGGTACGCAGTATTTT. This sequence encodes CASSRGVGTQYF.

This chain links TRBV3-1 (or the pseudogene TRBV3-2) with TRBJ1-1; the D gene is possibly TRBD1 (6 bases). Trimming pared 1 base from V and 4 bases from J, leaving 13 bases between. Germline CDR1 is LGHDT and CDR2 is YNNKEL (reference sequence). The CDR3 is 15 amino acids. The CDR3 sequence: CASSQATGFRTEAFF. CDR3 sequence (DNA): TGTGCCAGCAGCCAAGCAACAGGGTTTCGCACTGAAGCTTTCTTT.

The gene calls are TRBV5-4 and TRBJ1-1; no clear D. CDR1 is SGHNT and CDR2 is YYREEE in the germline V gene (reference sequence). The CDR3 has 15 amino acids. Trimming removed 0 bases from V and 1 base from J, with 10 bases in between. The CDR3 nucleotides read TGTGCCAGCAGCTTGGCGTCTCGGAGGAACACTGAAGCTTTCTTT. It specifies CASSLASRRNTEAFF.

This clone appeared a single time. The chain is built from TRBV7-2 and TRBJ1-2; 9 nucleotides align to TRBD1. Germline CDR1 is SGHTA and CDR2 is FQGNSA. CDR3 length equals 16 residues. Trimming removed 2 bases from V and 7 bases from J; junction bases left unmatched: 11. CDR3: CASSLFGPDRGSGYTF. The DNA for the CDR3 is TGTGCCAGCAGCTTATTTGGACCCGACAGGGGGTCTGGCTACACCTTC.

This chain joins TRBV5-1 and TRBJ1-1; weak D call: TRBD1 (5 bases). Between the trimmed V and J ends, which lost 3 bases and 4 bases, there was a span of 10 bases. Germline-derived CDR1 and CDR2 are SGHRS and YFSETQ. The CDR3 runs to 13 residues. The CDR3 DNA reads TGCGCCAGCAGCTGGGACGGGGCCACTGAAGCTTTCTTT. Amino acid sequence: CASSWDGATEAFF.

V and J are TRBV27 and TRBJ1-5; TRBD1 matches 8 bases. Germline CDR1 and CDR2: MNHEY and SMNVEV (reference sequence). The CDR3 runs 13 residues. The V and J ends lost 7 bases and 9 bases, in that order; junction bases with no gene match: 8. The CDR3 bases are TGTGCCAGCAAACAGGGGGTCGGGGGGCCCCAGCATTTT. Its translation is CASKQGVGGPQHF.

The chain carries TRBV5-1 and TRBJ1-1; D gene uncertain. Germline values: CDR1 SGHRS, CDR2 YFSETQ. The CDR3 loop spans 15 amino acids. The germline V and J ends were trimmed by 2 bases and 1 base, with 12 bases remaining between them. The CDR3 coding sequence is TGCGCCAGCAGCTTCTCCGGTGCGGGGAACACTGAAGCTTTCTTT. This gives the protein CASSFSGAGNTEAFF.

The chain has TRBV11-2 and TRBJ2-6, with 8 bases lining up with TRBD1. The CDR3 contains 19 residues. The J segment lost 0 bases and the V segment lost 1 base, leaving 8 bases of the junction unmatched. Looked up from germline, CDR1 is SGHAT and CDR2 is FQNNGV. CDR3 DNA sequence: TGTGCCAGCAGCTTAGTTCCCGACAGGGGAGTCTCTGGGGCCAACGTCCTGACTTTC. Its protein product is CASSLVPDRGVSGANVLTF.

The chain joins TRBV30 to TRBJ1-3, with unresolved D. The V end lost 2 bases, the J end lost 0 bases, and 11 bases lay between the germline ends. Germline lookup yields CDR1 GTSNPN and CDR2 SVGIG (reference sequence). The CDR3 contains 15 residues. The chain's CDR3 is CAWSSAGSSGNTIYF. CDR3 coding DNA: TGTGCCTGGAGTTCAGCCGGGAGCTCTGGAAACACCATATATTTT.

The genes are TRBV27 and TRBJ1-2, with D perhaps TRBD1 (6 bases). V lost 3 bases and J lost 8, with 16 bases in between. This CDR3 is 14 amino acids long. CDR1 and CDR2 from the germline V gene are MNHEY and SMNVEV (reference sequence). CDR3 bases: TGTGCCAGCAGTTTTACAGGGTTCGGAGCCGGCTACACCTTC. Amino acid sequence: CASSFTGFGAGYTF.

The rearrangement links TRBV6-5 to TRBJ1-2, with D possibly being TRBD1 (5 bases). The germline V gene encodes CDR1 MNHEY and CDR2 SVGAGI. The CDR3 covers 15 residues. V lost 8 bases and J 4 bases, leaving 20 bases between the germline ends. The CDR3 here is CASHNGQGYAYGYTF. The CDR3 nucleotides are TGTGCCAGCCACAACGGGCAGGGCTACGCCTATGGCTACACCTTC.

The chain combines TRBV2 with TRBJ2-3; possibly TRBD1 or TRBD2 for D (5 bases each). The V gene lost 7 bases and the J gene lost 3 bases, with 14 bases spanning the gap. In germline, CDR1 is SNHLY, CDR2 FYNNEI. The CDR3 totals 14 residues. CDR3 sequence: CASNPLGETDTQYF. In nucleotides, the CDR3 is TGTGCCAGCAATCCACTAGGGGAGACAGATACGCAGTATTTT.

V gene TRBV18 combines with J gene TRBJ2-5, with no clear D. Germline V gene lookup returns CDR1 KGHSH and CDR2 LQKENI. V lost 1 base to trimming and J lost 4 bases, with 10 bases between them. This CDR3 contains 14 residues. The CDR3 region is CASSPRYRGETQYF. The CDR3 DNA is TGTGCCAGCTCACCACGGTATAGAGGAGAGACCCAGTACTTC.

V gene TRBV2 combines with J gene TRBJ1-5; unclear D gene. Germline values: CDR1 SNHLY, CDR2 FYNNEI. The CDR3 has 14 residues. V dropped 8 bases and J dropped 4 bases, with 15 bases sitting between them. The CDR3 region is CASGHSGGNQPQHF. CDR3 DNA sequence: TGTGCCAGCGGGCACAGTGGAGGTAATCAGCCCCAGCATTTT.

V and J are TRBV5-8 and TRBJ2-7, with no clear D. CDR1 SGHTS and CDR2 YDEGEE come from the germline V gene. The CDR3 totals 11 residues. Trimming stripped 4 bases from V and 4 bases from J, with 6 bases between. DNA for the CDR3: TGTGCCAGCAGCGACGGATACGAGCAGTACTTC. Translation gives CASSDGYEQYF.

CDR3 residues: CASSYQEETQYF. The CDR3 DNA follows: TGTGCCAGCAGCTATCAGGAAGAGACCCAGTACTTC. This chain joins TRBV7-9 and TRBJ2-5; D remains ambiguous. Germline CDR1 reads SEHNR; CDR2 reads FQNEAQ (reference sequence). Deletions cut 4 bases from V and 3 bases from J, with 6 bases between. The CDR3 is 12 amino acids.

The chain joins TRBV7-9 to TRBJ2-4; D is tentatively TRBD1 or TRBD2 (5 bases each). This CDR3 has 14 amino acids. The V gene lost 1 base and the J gene lost 8 bases, with 12 bases spanning the gap. Germline values: CDR1 SEHNR, CDR2 FQNEAQ (reference sequence). CDR3 nucleotide sequence: TGTGCCAGCAGCTTAGATACTCGAGGGGACATTCAGTACTTC. This gives the protein CASSLDTRGDIQYF.

The gene calls are TRBV2 and TRBJ1-1; D remains unclear. The V end was cut by 7 bases, the J end by 0 bases, with 12 bases between. The CDR3 loop spans 14 amino acids. Germline lookup yields CDR1 SNHLY and CDR2 FYNNEI. The CDR3 loop is CASIPSEVNTEAFF. As DNA, the CDR3 is TGTGCCAGCATCCCGTCGGAAGTGAACACTGAAGCTTTCTTT.

In nucleotides, the CDR3 is TGTGCCAGCAGCACCGGGACTGGGAATGAAAAACTGTTTTTT. Translation gives CASSTGTGNEKLFF. The rearrangement uses TRBV11-2 and TRBJ1-4; D may be TRBD1 (5 bases). Per germline, CDR1 SGHAT and CDR2 FQNNGV. This CDR3 has 14 residues. The V end lost 5 bases, the J end lost 5 bases, and 12 bases lay between the germline ends. The full variable domain, completed using reference TRBV11-2 and TRBJ1-4, is EAGVAQSPRYKIIEKRQSVAFWCNPISGHATLYWYQQILGQGPKLLIQFQNNGVVDDSQLPKDRFSAERLKGVDSTLKIQPAKLEDSAVYLCASSTGTGNEKLFFGSGTQLSVL.